This paragraph covers one TCR beta chain sequence. The J segment lost 1 base and the V segment lost 7 bases, leaving 3 bases of the junction unmatched. Germline V gene data show CDR1 as MNHEY and CDR2 as SVGAGI. CDR3 length equals 13 residues. The entry originates in a study of blood T cell repertoires in COVID-19. Study as a whole: The United States, Italy and Spain were the sources of the acute and convalescent COVID-19 samples.

As handled by the study authors: Amplification of reference gene primers provided the estimated nucleated cell counts. Measured with immunoSEQ multiplex PCR; TCRdb has only the in-frame clones, and not every one. V and J calls and clone size are given by that table; D and trimming were obtained from the DNA. The profile shows some 140,000 clones, just under 85% of them singletons. V usage is TRBV6-5 and J usage is TRBJ1-1, with TRBD1 matching 7 bases. The origin of this receptor is a woman aged 55-70 years with acute or convalescent COVID-19. Material for sequencing was peripheral blood. The CDR3 nucleotides are TGTGCCAGCAACCGGGACAGGAACACTGAAGCTTTCTTT. Protein: CASNRDRNTEAFF.